This T cell receptor beta chain came from a study of blood T cell repertoires in COVID-19. Clones were read by immunoSEQ multiplex PCR, and TCRdb kept only the in-frame ones, dropping some. The sample has some 70,000 clones; about nine tenths are singletons. V was shortened by 0 bases and J by 6 bases, with 15 bases between the two germline ends. CDR3 length: 15 residues. Germline lookup yields CDR1 LNHNV and CDR2 YYDKDF (reference sequence). This receptor was taken from a human donor in a cohort sampled during active COVID-19. The chain combines TRBV15 with TRBJ2-7, with D possibly being TRBD1 (5 bases). The sequencing sample was made of peripheral blood. The CDR3 sequence: CATSRDVGRPREQYF. For the CDR3, the DNA is TGTGCCACCAGCAGAGATGTGGGGCGCCCTCGCGAGCAGTACTTC.